This T cell receptor (beta chain) derives from a study of blood T cell repertoires in COVID-19. Study information: The study drew acute and convalescent COVID-19 samples from the United States, Italy and Spain. PBMCs, B-cell-depleted T cells, or T cells provided the cDNA or gDNA that made up the material.

Unmatched junction bases numbered 3, after V lost 0 bases and J lost 1 base. Germline CDR1 SGHRS, CDR2 YFSETQ. The CDR3 is 15 residues long. Measured with immunoSEQ multiplex PCR; TCRdb has only the in-frame clones, and not every one. This table has 150,000 to 200,000 clones, 74% appearing once. This sequence was found in a woman over 75 with acute or convalescent COVID-19. Sequencing was performed on peripheral blood. J is TRBJ1-1 and V is TRBV5-1; 7 nucleotides match TRBD1. CDR3 sequence (DNA): TGCGCCAGCAGCTTGGAGCCAGGGGGGAACACTGAAGCTTTCTTT. It yields the protein CASSLEPGGNTEAFF.